This T cell receptor beta chain appears in the sequencing data of a study of CD8 T cells in Susac syndrome. This CDR3 comprises 16 residues. Germline CDR1 SGHNT, CDR2 YYREEE (reference sequence). Germline trimming cut 0 bases from V and 5 bases from J; bases unmatched to any gene: 5. Details on this clonotype: The antigen remains undetermined.

Broader study findings: Regarding the TCR sequencing and HLA analysis, the study admitted that a relatively small number of individuals were involved.

The control participants were healthy donors, and these controls were matched with respect to both age and sex. Random hexamers were used to reverse transcribe an amount of about 0.45 to 1 ug RNA. TCRdb reprocessed the immunoSEQ multiplex PCR reads via MiXCR and lists one record per CDR3 protein. The data show 15,000 to 20,000 distinct CDR3 sequences, with approximately 95% seen just once and roughly 0.2% held by the top ten. What was sequenced was CD8+ T cells from PBMCs. This sequence originates from a human donor in good health. V and J are TRBV5-4 and TRBJ2-5, with 12 bases fitting TRBD1. CDR3 region: CASSLEGQGARETQYF. The CDR3 nucleotides read TGTGCCAGCAGCTTGGAGGGACAGGGGGCGCGTGAGACCCAGTACTTC. Using reference TRBV5-4 and TRBJ2-5 for the parts outside the CDR3, the full variable domain is ETGVTQSPTHLIKTRGQQVTLRCSSQSGHNTVSWYQQALGQGPQFIFQYYREEENGRGNFPPRFSGLQFPNYSSELNVNALELDDSALYLCASSLEGQGARETQYFGPGTRLLVL.